This is a list of T cell receptor beta chains from one sample in a study of blood T cell repertoires in COVID-19. Measured with immunoSEQ multiplex PCR; TCRdb has only the in-frame clones, and not every one. The table shows some 300,000 clones, with approximately 89% occurring only once. Sequences were obtained from PBMCs or T cells enriched from blood (not recorded which). The receptors stem from a woman aged 45 to 65 who had been exposed to COVID-19. The CDR3 runs from the conserved cysteine through the conserved F or W. The D gene is left open where the match is weak. Expanded clones are given a class, and other clones once, few, many or no size at all.

v_gene | abundance | d_gene | CDR3aa
TRBV5-1 | - | TRBD1 | CASSSRTGENTEAFF
TRBV3-1/TRBV3-2 | - | TRBD1 | CASSQFGQVYGYTF
TRBV7-6 | - | - | CASSLGSGEGEKLFF
TRBV7-9 | - | - | CASSLDPGREQYF
TRBV28 | - | TRBD2 | CASSPASGGYGGELFF
TRBV18 | - | TRBD2 | CASSVSLAGEQYF
TRBV7-9 | - | TRBD1 | CASSSDRVAIYEQYF
TRBV6-5 | - | TRBD2 | CASRSSGGGNEQFF
TRBV19 | - | TRBD1 | CASSGTVAEAFF
TRBV5-1 | - | TRBD2 | CASSLDGGANTDTQYF
TRBV10-3 | few | - | CAISGVSGGRGNTEAFF
TRBV24-1 | - | - | CATSDFSGYGYTF
TRBV7-9 | - | - | CASSLDTPYEQYF
TRBV7-9 | - | - | CASSPRRGGPNYGYTF
TRBV5-1 | - | - | CASSLEGRGSSPLHF
TRBV18 | once | - | CASSQGGVTEAFF
TRBV6-5 | - | TRBD1 | CASRTGEYTEAFF
TRBV6-5 | - | TRBD1 | CASTRDRVGTEAFF
TRBV4-1 | - | - | CASSHPSVGEQFF
TRBV14 | - | TRBD2 | CASSRSGGAEETQYF
TRBV28 | - | - | CASSLWTELYEKLFF
TRBV7-8 | - | TRBD1 | CASSAGQGRATNEKLFF
TRBV18 | - | TRBD1 | CASSRDRDDQPQHF
TRBV2 | - | TRBD1 | CASSQGANTEAFF
TRBV3-1/TRBV3-2 | - | - | CASSQLSGRGNIQYF
TRBV29-1 | - | - | CSVEQGRAEKLFF
TRBV27 | - | - | CASSLGAVDSPLHF
TRBV29-1 | - | TRBD1 | CSVVRDRGSTDTQYF
TRBV28 | - | - | CATLGAGKETQYF
TRBV9 | - | - | CASSRGGLSSSPLHF
TRBV14 | - | TRBD2 | CASSQSGGTYNEQFF
TRBV19 | once | TRBD2 | CASSILAGTKNIQYF